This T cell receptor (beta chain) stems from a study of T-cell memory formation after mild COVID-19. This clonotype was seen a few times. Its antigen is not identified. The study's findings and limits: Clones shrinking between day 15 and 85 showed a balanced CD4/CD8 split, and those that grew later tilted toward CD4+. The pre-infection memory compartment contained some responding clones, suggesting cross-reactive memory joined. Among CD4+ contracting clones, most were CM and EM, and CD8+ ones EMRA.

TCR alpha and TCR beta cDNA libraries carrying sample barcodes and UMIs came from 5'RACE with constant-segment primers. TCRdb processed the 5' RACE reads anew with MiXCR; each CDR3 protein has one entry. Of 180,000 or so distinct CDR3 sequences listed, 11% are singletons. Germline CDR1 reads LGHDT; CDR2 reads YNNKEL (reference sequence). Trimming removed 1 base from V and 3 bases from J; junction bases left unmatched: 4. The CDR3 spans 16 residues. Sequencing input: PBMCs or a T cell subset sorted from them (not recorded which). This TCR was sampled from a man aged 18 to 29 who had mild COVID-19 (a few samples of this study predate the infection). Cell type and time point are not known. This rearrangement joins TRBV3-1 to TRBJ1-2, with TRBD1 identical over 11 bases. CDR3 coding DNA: TGTGCCAGCAGCCAAGGAGGGACAGGGGGGGACTATGGCTACACCTTC. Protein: CASSQGGTGGDYGYTF.